Shown below are 28 T cell receptor beta chains from a single sample sequenced in a study of Ad26.COV2.S vaccination and SARS-CoV-2 variants. Treatment specified: some 20 received Ad26.COV2.S at low or high dose, single or two shots; five or six received placebo; per-sample allocation not given. Following the first vaccine or placebo injection, samples were taken on day 63. Libraries were prepared by immunoSEQ multiplex PCR; TCRdb keeps only in-frame clonotypes and omits some of them. In the table there are hundreds of thousands of clones, roughly nine tenths of which are singletons. The specimen comprised peripheral blood, sampled in a trial of Ad26.COV2.S vaccine versus placebo. These receptors came from a person aged 18-60 years who received the Ad26.COV2.S COVID-19 vaccine or a placebo.

The V and J genes are TRBV4-3 and TRBJ2-1, with TRBD1 identical over 9 bases. Germline V lookup: CDR1 LGHNA, CDR2 YSLEER. Germline trimming cut 4 bases from V and 8 bases from J; bases unmatched to any gene: 9. The CDR3 extends over 15 amino acids. The CDR3: CASSRPGQGSDEQFF. CDR3 DNA: TGCGCCAGCAGCCGCCCGGGACAGGGTAGCGATGAGCAGTTCTTC.

The chain couples TRBV28 to TRBJ1-5; D possibly corresponds to TRBD1 (5 bases). Germline CDR1 MDHEN, CDR2 SYDVKM. The CDR3 sequence is 16 residues long. Trimming stripped 3 bases from V and 2 bases from J, with 14 bases between. Here the CDR3 reads CASSFRDVWGNQPQHF. The CDR3 bases are TGTGCCAGCAGTTTTAGGGACGTCTGGGGCAATCAGCCCCAGCATTTT.

V gene TRBV3-1 (or the pseudogene TRBV3-2) combines with J gene TRBJ1-6; TRBD1 matches at 9 bases. Germline CDR1 and CDR2: LGHDT and YNNKEL (reference sequence). The CDR3 length is 14 residues. With 6 bases clipped from V and 9 bases from J, the junction kept 6 bases outside the gene matches. The CDR3 DNA sequence: TGTGCCAGCAGACCGGGACAGGGTCGTTCACCCCTCCACTTT. It yields the protein CASRPGQGRSPLHF.

The rearrangement links TRBV5-1 to TRBJ2-7; 7 positions match TRBD2. With 0 bases clipped from V and 4 bases from J, the junction kept 7 bases outside the gene matches. CDR3 size: 15 residues. Germline CDR1 is SGHRS and CDR2 is YFSETQ. Here the CDR3 DNA reads TGCGCCAGCAGCTTGGGGCCTAGCGGCGAATACGAGCAGTACTTC. Amino acids: CASSLGPSGEYEQYF.

The chain combines TRBV19 with TRBJ2-2; D is undetermined. Germline assignment: CDR1 LNHDA and CDR2 SQIVND (reference sequence). The CDR3 loop spans 15 amino acids. V was trimmed by 1 base and J by 4 bases, leaving 10 bases between them. The CDR3 spells CASSIGWGSTGELFF. The CDR3 bases are TGTGCCAGTAGTATAGGATGGGGTAGCACCGGGGAGCTGTTTTTT.

The chain employs TRBV5-1 and TRBJ2-5; 14 nucleotides align to TRBD2. Germline CDR1 is SGHRS and CDR2 is YFSETQ. V lost 4 bases, J lost 4 bases, and 9 bases stayed unmatched. CDR3 length: 17 residues. The CDR3 loop is CASSPATSGRAVETQYF. The CDR3 DNA reads as TGCGCCAGCAGCCCAGCGACTAGCGGGAGGGCGGTAGAGACCCAGTACTTC.

This chain uses TRBV7-9 with TRBJ2-3, with D possibly matching TRBD2 (6 bases). This CDR3 contains 14 residues. Germline CDR1 is SEHNR and CDR2 is FQNEAQ (reference sequence). Trimming shortened V by 4 bases and J by 2 bases, and 10 bases separated the two germline ends. This chain's CDR3 is CASSSGTHTDTQYF. CDR3 bases: TGTGCCAGCAGCTCAGGGACTCACACAGATACGCAGTATTTT.

As to this clone: The same CDR3 also results from other DNA sequences found in this sample. This chain connects TRBV6-5 to TRBJ1-6; perhaps TRBD1 as D (5 bases). V was shortened by 2 bases and J by 6 bases, with 8 bases between the two germline ends. In germline, CDR1 is MNHEY, CDR2 SVGAGI. This CDR3 spans 14 amino acids. The CDR3 region is CASSYRGGNSPLHF. CDR3 nucleotide sequence: TGTGCCAGCAGTTACAGGGGAGGTAATTCACCCCTCCACTTT.

The rearrangement links TRBV7-6 to TRBJ2-1; possible D gene TRBD2, 7 bases. Germline CDR1 and CDR2: SGHVS and FNYEAQ. The CDR3 has 16 residues. The V and J ends lost 3 bases and 0 bases respectively, with 12 bases between them. The DNA for the CDR3 is TGTGCCAGCAGCTTCCGGGGGGCAAACTCCTACAATGAGCAGTTCTTC. Protein product: CASSFRGANSYNEQFF.

The chain employs TRBV12-3 or TRBV12-4 and TRBJ1-5, with 7 positions matching TRBD1. This CDR3 contains 13 residues. J lost 7 bases, V lost 2 bases, and 2 bases had no gene match. CDR3 in amino acids: CASSLQGGQPQHF. CDR3 nucleotides: TGTGCCAGCAGTTTACAGGGGGGGCAGCCCCAGCATTTT.

This clone was seen a handful of times. The genes are TRBV30 and TRBJ1-2; D remains unclear. This CDR3 has 15 residues. V lost 2 bases and J lost 0, with 13 bases in between. The germline CDR1 and CDR2 sequences are GTSNPN and SVGIG (reference sequence). CDR3 bases: TGTGCCTGGAGTCTCATCGCGCCCCCTAACTATGGCTACACCTTC. Its protein is CAWSLIAPPNYGYTF.

The CDR3 is CASSQVRLRGGIQFF. The CDR3 DNA sequence: TGTGCCAGCAGCCAAGTGAGGCTGAGAGGTGGAATCCAGTTCTTC. This chain uses TRBV3-1 (or the pseudogene TRBV3-2) with TRBJ2-1, with D hard to call. This CDR3 contains 15 residues. Trimming removed 1 base at V and 13 bases at J, with 20 bases between. Germline V CDR1 and CDR2: LGHDT, YNNKEL (reference sequence).

CDR3 amino acids: CASASFSGDQPQHF. DNA of the CDR3: TGTGCCAGCGCTAGCTTCAGTGGGGATCAGCCCCAGCATTTT. The gene calls are TRBV2 and TRBJ1-5; D not resolved. Germline CDR1 and CDR2: SNHLY and FYNNEI. CDR3 length equals 14 residues. The V end was cut by 8 bases, the J end by 5 bases, with 16 bases between.

The rearrangement joins TRBV6-5 to TRBJ1-1; D may be TRBD1 (5 bases). This CDR3 has 13 amino acids. The germline V gene has CDR1 MNHEY and CDR2 SVGAGI. Trimming took off 5 bases at V and 1 base at J, with 8 bases between the two ends. CDR3 DNA sequence: TGTGCCAGCAGTCTTCAGGGGAACACTGAAGCTTTCTTT. It encodes CASSLQGNTEAFF.

The chain carries TRBV13 and TRBJ1-2; D uncertain. V lost 2 bases and J lost 1, with 8 bases in between. The CDR3 spans 14 residues. Germline assignment: CDR1 PRHDT and CDR2 FYEKMQ (reference sequence). The CDR3 loop is CASSLRLRNYGYTF. The CDR3 DNA reads as TGTGCCAGCAGCTTAAGGTTGCGTAACTATGGCTACACCTTC.

J is TRBJ2-2 and V is TRBV11-3; possible D gene TRBD2, 5 bases. This CDR3 contains 14 residues. Germline CDR1 and CDR2: SGHNT and YENEEA. V lost 1 base, J lost 7 bases, and 10 bases lay in between. The CDR3 DNA follows: TGTGCCAGCAGCTTAGGGAGGTCCAGCGGGGAGCTGTTTTTT. Its protein is CASSLGRSSGELFF. Full variable domain (missing parts from reference TRBV11-3 and TRBJ2-2): EAGVVQSPRYKIIEKKQPVAFWCNPISGHNTLYWYLQNLGQGPELLIRYENEEAVDDSQLPKDRFSAERLKGVDSTLKIQPAELGDSAVYLCASSLGRSSGELFFGEGSRLTVL.

V and J are TRBV5-6 and TRBJ2-1; D is tentatively TRBD1 or TRBD2 (5 bases each). Germline V CDR1 and CDR2: SGHDT, YYEEEE. V gave up 2 bases and J gave up 12 bases, with 18 bases separating them. The CDR3 contains 14 residues. The CDR3 coding sequence is TGTGCCAGCAGCTTCCGGGACGGAGTATTGAGGCAGTTCTTC. It specifies CASSFRDGVLRQFF.

The V gene is TRBV5-4, the J gene TRBJ1-1; a possible D gene is TRBD1 (6 bases). CDR1 is SGHNT, CDR2 YYREEE, per germline (reference sequence). V was pared by 3 bases and J by 0 bases, with 12 bases between. This CDR3 has 15 amino acids. The CDR3 spells CASSSLQGMNTEAFF. DNA for the CDR3: TGTGCCAGCAGCTCCCTCCAGGGGATGAACACTGAAGCTTTCTTT.

The V and J genes are TRBV28 and TRBJ2-5; TRBD1 or TRBD2 may be the D gene (5 bases each). Per the germline V gene, CDR1 is MDHEN and CDR2 is SYDVKM. V was cut by 2 bases and J by 1 base, with 8 bases left in between. CDR3 length: 14 residues. The DNA for the CDR3 is TGTGCCAGCAGTTTACGGGACCGCCAAGAGACCCAGTACTTC. Translating gives CASSLRDRQETQYF.

V and J are TRBV2 and TRBJ1-5; D is unresolved. This CDR3 region has 15 residues. V lost 6 bases to trimming and J lost 0 bases, with 12 bases between them. CDR1 and CDR2 (germline): SNHLY, FYNNEI. The CDR3 protein is CASSLDGDSNQPQHF. The CDR3 DNA reads TGTGCCAGCAGCCTAGACGGGGATAGCAATCAGCCCCAGCATTTT.

The chain employs TRBV19 and TRBJ2-5; D might be TRBD2 (6 bases). Germline V gene lookup returns CDR1 LNHDA and CDR2 SQIVND (reference sequence). The CDR3 contains 15 residues. Trimming left V 4 bases short and J 5 bases short, with 17 bases between. Here the CDR3 reads CASSTLSRGGETQYF. CDR3 bases: TGTGCCAGTAGTACCCTCTCGCGGGGCGGCGAGACCCAGTACTTC.

The J gene is TRBJ1-1, the V gene TRBV5-1; D perhaps matches TRBD1 (5 bases). V gave up 1 base and J gave up 6 bases, with 10 bases separating them. CDR1 and CDR2 from the germline V gene are SGHRS and YFSETQ. The CDR3 is made up of 13 amino acids. CDR3 nucleotide sequence: TGCGCCAGCAGCTTGCAGGGTACCCCTGAAGCTTTCTTT. Protein sequence: CASSLQGTPEAFF.

This rearrangement joins TRBV7-8 to TRBJ1-1; no clear D. This CDR3 region has 15 residues. CDR1 and CDR2 from the germline V gene are SGHVS and FQNEAQ. V dropped 5 bases and J dropped 7 bases, with 20 bases sitting between them. The CDR3 DNA sequence: TGTGCCAGCAGCGCCCCAGTGGGTTTCTTCGGTGAAGCTTTCTTT. As protein: CASSAPVGFFGEAFF.

Details on this clone: Other DNA sequences of this sample code for an identical CDR3. The chain employs TRBV7-2 and TRBJ1-1; D uncertain. Germline CDR1 SGHTA, CDR2 FQGNSA. V dropped 6 bases and J dropped 1 base, with 9 bases sitting between them. The CDR3 spans 13 residues. Written as DNA, the CDR3 is TGTGCCAGCAGTAGTCGGCGGAACACTGAAGCTTTCTTT. This translates into CASSSRRNTEAFF.

V is TRBV30 and J is TRBJ1-4, with a weak D call TRBD1 (5 bases). The CDR3 is 13 residues long. Trimming took off 1 base at V and 4 bases at J, with 7 bases between the two ends. From germline, CDR1 is GTSNPN and CDR2 SVGIG (reference sequence). The CDR3, as DNA: TGTGCCTGGAGTGGGACAAGTAATGAAAAACTGTTTTTT. Translation gives CAWSGTSNEKLFF. Together with reference TRBV30 and TRBJ1-4, the CDR3 gives the full variable domain: SQTIHQWPATLVQPVGSPLSLECTVEGTSNPNLYWYRQAAGRGLQLLFYSVGIGQISSEVPQNLSASRPQDRQFILSSKKLLLSDSGFYLCAWSGTSNEKLFFGSGTQLSVL.

This chain connects TRBV5-4 to TRBJ2-5; D might be TRBD2 (5 bases). With 4 bases removed from V and 3 bases from J, the gap between germline ends came to 10 bases. The CDR3 has 13 residues. The germline gives CDR1 SGHNT, CDR2 YYREEE (reference sequence). The CDR3 DNA is TGTGCCAGCAGCCCTATGAGGGAAGAGACCCAGTACTTC. Translating it yields CASSPMREETQYF.

The J gene is TRBJ2-7, the V gene TRBV2; D is ambiguous. With 8 bases removed from V and 4 bases from J, the gap between germline ends came to 9 bases. This CDR3 has 11 residues. The germline CDR1 and CDR2 sequences are SNHLY and FYNNEI. Here the CDR3 reads CASSQHYEQYF. CDR3 nucleotides: TGTGCCAGCTCACAGCATTACGAGCAGTACTTC.

The rearrangement links TRBV3-1 (or the pseudogene TRBV3-2) to TRBJ1-1; TRBD1 matches at 7 bases. Germline V gene sequence: CDR1 LGHDT, CDR2 YNNKEL (reference sequence). Losses at the gene ends were 4 bases for V and 3 bases for J; bases not matched to a gene: 2. The CDR3 consists of 13 residues. CDR3 coding DNA: TGTGCCAGCAGCCGAGGACAGGACACTGAAGCTTTCTTT. Translating it yields CASSRGQDTEAFF.